The rows below give T cell receptor beta chains drawn from one sample of a study of regulatory T cells in long-lasting Graves disease. TCRdb called the multiplex PCR reads again in MiXCR, with one record for every CDR3 protein. The sample lists around 460,000 distinct CDR3 sequences, roughly 15% occurring once. This sample was shared with a second study, whose subject was T cells in Graves' hyperthyroidism and ophthalmopathy.

The input for sequencing was peripheral blood mononuclear cells (PBMCs), taken at new diagnosis, from a patient treated with antithyroid drugs. The receptors stem from a woman between 45 and 60 years old with Graves disease. Both conserved end residues are part of each CDR3. Fields, in order: V gene, D gene, clone size, J gene, CDR3 DNA, CDR3 protein. A D gene is named only where the DNA matches it firmly. Size values are once, few and many counts, or a class for expanded clones, and some rows have none.

V gene: TRBV7-7
D gene: -
clone size: -
J gene: TRBJ2-5
CDR3 DNA: TGTGCTAGCAGCTTAGGTGTGAGTCAAGAGACCCAGTACTTC
CDR3 protein: CASSLGVSQETQYF

V gene: TRBV19
D gene: -
clone size: -
J gene: TRBJ2-5
CDR3 DNA: TGTGCCAGTAGTATTGGTGTCGTCGGAACACCCGGGCAAGAGACCCAGTACTTC
CDR3 protein: CASSIGVVGTPGQETQYF

V gene: TRBV20-1
D gene: TRBD1
clone size: many
J gene: TRBJ2-5
CDR3 DNA: TGCAGTGCCCGGACAGGGAAAGAGACCCAGTACTTC
CDR3 protein: CSARTGKETQYF

V gene: TRBV4-1
D gene: TRBD1
clone size: -
J gene: TRBJ2-1
CDR3 DNA: TGCGCCAGCAGCCAAGAGAAGGGGACAGGCGACAATGAGCAGTTCTTC
CDR3 protein: CASSQEKGTGDNEQFF

V gene: TRBV19
D gene: TRBD2
clone size: few
J gene: TRBJ2-7
CDR3 DNA: TGTGCCAGTACTCTAGCCGGGACTAGCGGGAGCTACGAGCAGTACTTC
CDR3 protein: CASTLAGTSGSYEQYF

V gene: TRBV29-1
D gene: -
clone size: -
J gene: TRBJ1-1
CDR3 DNA: TGCAGCGTCGAAACTCTTGTAAGGAGGCCGGGTGAAGCTTTCTTT
CDR3 protein: CSVETLVRRPGEAFF

V gene: TRBV11-2
D gene: TRBD1
clone size: many
J gene: TRBJ2-7
CDR3 DNA: TGTGCCAGCAGCGTGGGACAGGGGAACTCCTACGAGCAGTACTTC
CDR3 protein: CASSVGQGNSYEQYF

V gene: TRBV28
D gene: TRBD2
clone size: many
J gene: TRBJ2-7
CDR3 DNA: TGTGCCAGCAGTCCGCCGACTAGCGGGAGATATATCTTCTACGAGCAGTACTTC
CDR3 protein: CASSPPTSGRYIFYEQYF

V gene: TRBV13
D gene: TRBD2
clone size: many
J gene: TRBJ2-3
CDR3 DNA: TGTGCCAGCAGCCCTCGGGTAGCGGGGAGCACAGATACGCAGTATTTT
CDR3 protein: CASSPRVAGSTDTQYF

V gene: TRBV29-1
D gene: -
clone size: -
J gene: TRBJ1-1
CDR3 DNA: TGCAGCGTCCAAGGGACAAGGGAGGGGACTAGGAACACTGAAGCTTTCTTT
CDR3 protein: CSVQGTREGTRNTEAFF

V gene: TRBV6-2/TRBV6-3
D gene: TRBD1
clone size: many
J gene: TRBJ2-1
CDR3 DNA: TGTGCCAGCAGTTACTCGATCCAGGGGGCGAACAATGAGCAGTTCTTC
CDR3 protein: CASSYSIQGANNEQFF

V gene: TRBV12-3/TRBV12-4
D gene: -
clone size: many
J gene: TRBJ2-5
CDR3 DNA: TGTGCCAGCAGTTTTTCCAGAGAAGAGACCCAGTACTTC
CDR3 protein: CASSFSREETQYF

V gene: TRBV11-3
D gene: -
clone size: -
J gene: TRBJ2-2
CDR3 DNA: TGTGCCAGCAGCTTAGGGCAAGCGGTAACGAACACCGGGGAGCTGTTTTTT
CDR3 protein: CASSLGQAVTNTGELFF

V gene: TRBV18
D gene: -
clone size: -
J gene: TRBJ1-3
CDR3 DNA: TGTGCCAGCTCACCACCGGGATCACTTGGAAACACCATATATTTT
CDR3 protein: CASSPPGSLGNTIYF

V gene: TRBV28
D gene: -
clone size: -
J gene: TRBJ2-4
CDR3 DNA: TGTGCCAGCAGTTTAATCGTAACCAAAAACATTCAGTACTTC
CDR3 protein: CASSLIVTKNIQYF

V gene: TRBV27
D gene: TRBD2
clone size: few
J gene: TRBJ2-1
CDR3 DNA: TGTGCCAGCAACTCCGAGCGGGAGGGACGATACAATGAGCAGTTCTTC
CDR3 protein: CASNSEREGRYNEQFF

V gene: TRBV5-1
D gene: -
clone size: few
J gene: TRBJ2-1
CDR3 DNA: TGCGCCAGCAGCTTGTCCGGCACCTTTAATGAGCAGTTCTTC
CDR3 protein: CASSLSGTFNEQFF

V gene: TRBV15
D gene: -
clone size: many
J gene: TRBJ2-5
CDR3 DNA: TGTGCCACCAGCAGAGAAAGGAGGGTAGGCGAGACCCAGTACTTC
CDR3 protein: CATSRERRVGETQYF

V gene: TRBV28
D gene: -
clone size: few
J gene: TRBJ2-1
CDR3 DNA: TGTGCCAGCAGTTTGTCAGGGATCTCCTGCAATGAGCAGTTCTTC
CDR3 protein: CASSLSGISCNEQFF

V gene: TRBV5-1
D gene: -
clone size: few
J gene: TRBJ2-3
CDR3 DNA: TGCGCCAGCAGCCTCGATAGCATTGGCGCAGATACGCAGTATTTT
CDR3 protein: CASSLDSIGADTQYF

V gene: TRBV24-1
D gene: -
clone size: many
J gene: TRBJ2-7
CDR3 DNA: TGTGCCACCAGTGATGGTTCCTACGAGCAGTACTTC
CDR3 protein: CATSDGSYEQYF

V gene: TRBV12-3/TRBV12-4
D gene: -
clone size: many
J gene: TRBJ1-2
CDR3 DNA: TGTGCCAGCAGTTTAGATCGAGGAATCCACTATGGCTACACCTTC
CDR3 protein: CASSLDRGIHYGYTF

V gene: TRBV5-1
D gene: -
clone size: many
J gene: TRBJ1-5
CDR3 DNA: TGCGCCAGCAGCTTAGGTGAAAATCAGCCCCAGCATTTT
CDR3 protein: CASSLGENQPQHF

V gene: TRBV7-9
D gene: -
clone size: many
J gene: TRBJ2-7
CDR3 DNA: TGTGCCAGCAGCCCAGGGTCCCGGGACGAGCAGTACTTC
CDR3 protein: CASSPGSRDEQYF

V gene: TRBV10-3
D gene: -
clone size: many
J gene: TRBJ2-7
CDR3 DNA: TGTGCCATCAGGGCGGGACAGCTCTCCTACGAGCAGTACTTC
CDR3 protein: CAIRAGQLSYEQYF

V gene: TRBV7-8
D gene: -
clone size: many
J gene: TRBJ2-3
CDR3 DNA: TGTGCCAGCAGCAACCCGGGGGTTAGAGGCACAGATACGCAGTATTTT
CDR3 protein: CASSNPGVRGTDTQYF

V gene: TRBV29-1
D gene: -
clone size: many
J gene: TRBJ2-5
CDR3 DNA: TGCAGCTCTATCTTGACAGGTCAAGAGACCCAGTACTTC
CDR3 protein: CSSILTGQETQYF

V gene: TRBV7-3
D gene: -
clone size: many
J gene: TRBJ2-1
CDR3 DNA: TGTGCCAGCAGCTCTACAGGAGACAATGAGCAGTTCTTC
CDR3 protein: CASSSTGDNEQFF

V gene: TRBV2
D gene: -
clone size: many
J gene: TRBJ2-5
CDR3 DNA: TGTGCCAGCAGTGAAATTGGGCCAGCTTTCCAAGAGACCCAGTACTTC
CDR3 protein: CASSEIGPAFQETQYF

V gene: TRBV11-2
D gene: -
clone size: many
J gene: TRBJ2-7
CDR3 DNA: TGTGCCAGCAGCAGGGGCACCGAAACCTACGAGCAGTACTTC
CDR3 protein: CASSRGTETYEQYF

V gene: TRBV5-1
D gene: TRBD1
clone size: -
J gene: TRBJ2-5
CDR3 DNA: TGCGCCAGCAGTTTCGGGTTACAGGGGGCGTTCCAAGAGACCCAGTACTTC
CDR3 protein: CASSFGLQGAFQETQYF

V gene: TRBV27
D gene: TRBD2
clone size: many
J gene: TRBJ2-7
CDR3 DNA: TGTGCCAGCAGGGGGGGGGAGGGCCGTTCCTACGAGCAGTACTTC
CDR3 protein: CASRGGEGRSYEQYF

V gene: TRBV28
D gene: TRBD2
clone size: few
J gene: TRBJ2-3
CDR3 DNA: TGTGCCAGCAGTTTAATGTCTAGCGGTACTAGCACAGATACGCAGTATTTT
CDR3 protein: CASSLMSSGTSTDTQYF

V gene: TRBV5-1
D gene: TRBD1
clone size: -
J gene: TRBJ2-7
CDR3 DNA: TGCGCCAGCAGCTTGAGGCAGGGGGCACACTACGAGCAGTACTTC
CDR3 protein: CASSLRQGAHYEQYF

V gene: TRBV13
D gene: TRBD1
clone size: few
J gene: TRBJ2-5
CDR3 DNA: TGTGCCAGCAGCGGGGATTTGGGACAGGGATTAGAGACCCAGTACTTC
CDR3 protein: CASSGDLGQGLETQYF

V gene: TRBV2
D gene: TRBD2
clone size: -
J gene: TRBJ2-5
CDR3 DNA: TGTGCCAGCAGCCAAGTAGCGGGAGGGTGGGAGACCCAGTACTTC
CDR3 protein: CASSQVAGGWETQYF

V gene: TRBV28
D gene: TRBD2
clone size: many
J gene: TRBJ2-7
CDR3 DNA: TGTGCCAGCAGTTTCCCCACTAGCGGGAGGGCCATATACTTC
CDR3 protein: CASSFPTSGRAIYF

V gene: TRBV11-2
D gene: TRBD1
clone size: few
J gene: TRBJ2-7
CDR3 DNA: TGTGCCAGCAGCTTATTCGACGCCCCGGGACAGGGGGTCTACGAGCAGTACTTC
CDR3 protein: CASSLFDAPGQGVYEQYF

V gene: TRBV20-1
D gene: TRBD2
clone size: -
J gene: TRBJ2-7
CDR3 DNA: TGCAGTGCTAGAGATCAGGGACTAGGGGGCTACGAGCAGTACTTC
CDR3 protein: CSARDQGLGGYEQYF

V gene: TRBV5-1
D gene: TRBD1
clone size: many
J gene: TRBJ1-2
CDR3 DNA: TGCGCCAGCAGCTTGACCGGGACAGAGGGGATTGGGGGTGGCTACACCTTC
CDR3 protein: CASSLTGTEGIGGGYTF